What follows are 30 T cell receptor beta chains derived from one specimen sequenced in a study of blood T cell repertoires in COVID-19. This table comes from immunoSEQ multiplex PCR, and its TCRdb copy is limited to in-frame clones, with some not included. The table records some 270,000 clones, roughly 91% of them present only once. Sequenced material: PBMCs or T cells enriched from blood (not recorded which). The receptors derive from a woman in her fifties or sixties who had recovered from COVID-19.

This chain links TRBV4-2 with TRBJ1-1; a possible D gene is TRBD1 (5 bases). Trimming shortened V by 1 base and J by 2 bases, and 8 bases separated the two germline ends. Germline values: CDR1 LGHNA, CDR2 YNFKEQ. The CDR3 runs to 14 residues. This CDR3 is CASSQGTFNTEAFF. CDR3 sequence (DNA): TGTGCCAGCAGCCAAGGGACATTCAACACTGAAGCTTTCTTT.

This clone was found once. This chain joins TRBV28 and TRBJ1-5, with D hard to call. There are 14 residues in the CDR3. The V gene's germline CDR1 is MDHEN and CDR2 SYDVKM. Trimming took off 4 bases at V and 4 bases at J, with 11 bases between the two ends. DNA of the CDR3: TGTGCCAGCAGTTCCCCGGGGAGTAATCAGCCCCAGCATTTT. Protein product: CASSSPGSNQPQHF.

For the CDR3, the DNA is TGTGCCAGCAGCTCATACAGGGGCCAATTTAATTCACCCCTCCACTTT. As protein: CASSSYRGQFNSPLHF. The chain employs TRBV14 and TRBJ1-6; 7 positions match TRBD1. CDR3 length: 16 amino acids. V lost 5 bases, J lost 6 bases, and 10 bases stayed unmatched. Germline assignment: CDR1 SGHDN and CDR2 FVKESK.

The rearrangement joins TRBV9 to TRBJ2-1, with 8 bases aligning to TRBD1. Trimming took 0 bases from V and 0 from J; bases not matched to a gene: 14. The CDR3 covers 20 residues. Germline CDR1 is SGDLS and CDR2 is YYNGEE. CDR3 region: CASSVALGQGAPSSYNEQFF. CDR3 in DNA: TGTGCCAGCAGCGTAGCTTTGGGGCAGGGGGCCCCGAGCTCCTACAATGAGCAGTTCTTC.

V gene TRBV27 combines with J gene TRBJ2-7; maybe TRBD1 (5 bases). Trimming stripped 2 bases from V and 1 base from J, with 9 bases between. In germline, CDR1 is MNHEY, CDR2 SMNVEV (reference sequence). CDR3 length equals 14 residues. DNA for the CDR3: TGTGCCAGCAGTTTAGCCCAGGGTTCCTACGAGCAGTACTTC. Translation: CASSLAQGSYEQYF.

The chain links TRBV11-3 to TRBJ2-1; 7 bases are shared with TRBD2. The J segment lost 1 base and the V segment lost 5 bases, leaving 14 bases of the junction unmatched. CDR1 SGHNT and CDR2 YENEEA come from the germline V gene. The CDR3 is 18 residues long. Here the CDR3 DNA reads TGTGCCAGCAGCCAATCACCACTGAGCGGGAAATCCTACAATGAGCAGTTCTTC. It yields the protein CASSQSPLSGKSYNEQFF.

The J gene is TRBJ1-2, the V gene TRBV19; weak D call: TRBD1 (5 bases). Germline V gene lookup returns CDR1 LNHDA and CDR2 SQIVND (reference sequence). There are 12 residues in the CDR3. V was cut by 8 bases and J by 2 bases, with 9 bases left in between. CDR3 sequence: CASLRGNYGYTF. The DNA for the CDR3 is TGTGCCAGTTTAAGGGGAAACTATGGCTACACCTTC. The whole variable domain, remainder taken from reference TRBV19 and TRBJ1-2, is DGGITQSPKYLFRKEGQNVTLSCEQNLNHDAMYWYRQDPGQGLRLIYYSQIVNDFQKGDIAEGYSVSREKKESFPLTVTSAQKNPTAFYLCASLRGNYGYTFGSGTRLTVV.

The chain uses TRBV30 and TRBJ1-6, with D unresolved. The CDR3 loop spans 14 amino acids. The V gene lost 7 bases and the J gene lost 3 bases, with 13 bases spanning the gap. Per the germline V gene, CDR1 is GTSNPN and CDR2 is SVGIG (reference sequence). CDR3 coding DNA: TGTGCCTTCGTTCCCCCAGTCTATAATTCACCCCTCCACTTT. Protein: CAFVPPVYNSPLHF.

The chain uses TRBV28 and TRBJ2-6, with 8 bases that match TRBD1. The CDR3 sequence is 15 residues long. V was pared by 6 bases and J by 4 bases, with 5 bases of the junction left unmatched. Germline lookup yields CDR1 MDHEN and CDR2 SYDVKM. The CDR3 loop is CASSLTGAGANVLTF. The CDR3 bases are TGTGCCAGCAGCTTGACAGGGGCCGGGGCCAACGTCCTGACTTTC.

The V gene is TRBV19, the J gene TRBJ2-5; weak D call: TRBD1 (6 bases). In germline, CDR1 is LNHDA, CDR2 SQIVND (reference sequence). The CDR3 is made up of 14 amino acids. V lost 1 base and J 3 bases, leaving 9 bases between the germline ends. CDR3 sequence (DNA): TGTGCCAGTAGTATAGTTCCAGGGGAAGAGACCCAGTACTTC. Protein: CASSIVPGEETQYF.

This chain links TRBV28 with TRBJ2-7; D is possibly TRBD2 (7 bases). CDR1 is MDHEN and CDR2 is SYDVKM in the germline V gene. V was trimmed by 2 bases and J by 3 bases, leaving 11 bases between them. The CDR3 length is 14 residues. In DNA, the CDR3 is TGTGCCAGCAGTTTAGGGGGGGGCGACTACGAGCAGTACTTC. Translated, it gives CASSLGGGDYEQYF.

This clone was seen only a few times. This sequence joins TRBV4-1 and TRBJ1-6, with 7 bases matching TRBD1. This CDR3 has 14 amino acids. The trim removed 1 base at V and 10 bases at J, leaving 4 bases unmatched. Germline CDR1 MGHRA, CDR2 YSYEKL. The CDR3 is CASSQGQGRSPLHF. DNA of the CDR3: TGCGCCAGCAGCCAAGGACAGGGAAGGTCACCCCTCCACTTT.

V is TRBV9 and J is TRBJ1-2, with TRBD1 as a possible D gene (6 bases). Per the germline V gene, CDR1 is SGDLS and CDR2 is YYNGEE. V dropped 4 bases and J dropped 0 bases, with 13 bases sitting between them. The CDR3 loop spans 15 amino acids. The CDR3 sequence: CASSRGQRTNYGYTF. The CDR3 coding sequence is TGTGCCAGCAGCCGAGGACAGAGGACTAACTATGGCTACACCTTC.

The chain has TRBV5-4 and TRBJ1-1, with D uncertain. V gave up 1 base and J gave up 3 bases, with 7 bases separating them. The CDR3 extends over 13 amino acids. CDR1 and CDR2 (germline): SGHNT, YYREEE (reference sequence). The CDR3 DNA reads as TGTGCCAGCAGCTTGTCTACGTACACTGAAGCTTTCTTT. Protein product: CASSLSTYTEAFF.

This clone was recorded only once. The CDR3 is CASSLNRGENTEAFF. The CDR3, as DNA: TGTGCCAGCAGCTTGAACAGGGGGGAGAACACTGAAGCTTTCTTT. The gene calls are TRBV11-1 and TRBJ1-1; TRBD1 matches 8 bases. The CDR3 is made up of 15 amino acids. Germline V gene lookup returns CDR1 SGHAT and CDR2 FQDESV (reference sequence). J was trimmed by 1 base and V by 3 bases; bases with no gene match: 4. Full variable domain (outside the CDR3, taken from reference TRBV11-1 and TRBJ1-1): EAEVAQSPRYKITEKSQAVAFWCDPISGHATLYWYRQILGQGPELLVQFQDESVVDDSQLPKDRFSAERLKGVDSTLKIQPAELGDSAMYLCASSLNRGENTEAFFGQGTRLTVV.

V gene TRBV5-1 combines with J gene TRBJ2-5, with D possibly being TRBD2 (6 bases). CDR1 and CDR2 from the germline V gene are SGHRS and YFSETQ. V lost 5 bases and J lost 2, with 19 bases in between. This CDR3 contains 16 residues. The CDR3 bases are TGCGCCAGCAGTTATTTCCTCCCGGGGGTACAAGAGACCCAGTACTTC. This gives the protein CASSYFLPGVQETQYF.

J is TRBJ1-5 and V is TRBV28; no clear D gene. This CDR3 spans 11 amino acids. Between the trimmed V and J ends, which lost 5 bases and 7 bases, there was a span of 6 bases. Per germline, CDR1 MDHEN and CDR2 SYDVKM. CDR3 sequence: CASSGQQPQHF. The CDR3, as DNA: TGTGCCAGCAGTGGGCAACAGCCCCAGCATTTT. The full variable domain, its missing parts supplied by reference TRBV28 and TRBJ1-5, is DVKVTQSSRYLVKRTGEKVFLECVQDMDHENMFWYRQDPGLGLRLIYFSYDVKMKEKGDIPEGYSVSREKKERFSLILESASTNQTSMYLCASSGQQPQHFGDGTRLSIL.

The genes are TRBV10-3 and TRBJ1-2, with 8 positions matching TRBD1. Germline lookup yields CDR1 ENHRY and CDR2 SYGVKD. The CDR3 sequence is 13 residues long. Trimming removed 5 bases from V and 6 bases from J; junction bases left unmatched: 5. The CDR3 here is CAISPGQVDGYTF. The DNA of the CDR3 is TGTGCCATCAGTCCGGGACAGGTTGATGGCTACACCTTC.

The chain uses TRBV2 and TRBJ2-7; D is ambiguous. The germline V gene encodes CDR1 SNHLY and CDR2 FYNNEI. This CDR3 contains 11 residues. Trimming took off 4 bases at V and 12 bases at J, with 13 bases between the two ends. The CDR3 DNA is TGTGCCAGCAGTGGACGGGTCCACGGGTACTTC. Its translation is CASSGRVHGYF.

This clone came up once. This rearrangement joins TRBV10-2 to TRBJ2-1; a possible D gene is TRBD1 (6 bases). The CDR3 length is 16 residues. Germline CDR1 reads WSHSY; CDR2 reads SAAADI. The V gene lost 0 bases and the J gene lost 5 bases, with 14 bases spanning the gap. The CDR3 coding sequence is TGCGCCAGCAGTGAGTCGAGCCGGACAGAGAACAATGAGCAGTTCTTC. Translated, it gives CASSESSRTENNEQFF.

The chain uses TRBV5-1 and TRBJ2-5; 7 positions match TRBD1. Germline assignment: CDR1 SGHRS and CDR2 YFSETQ. The J segment lost 3 bases and the V segment lost 0 bases, leaving 5 bases of the junction unmatched. The CDR3 spans 15 residues. The CDR3 DNA reads as TGCGCCAGCAGCTTGGCCAGAGACAGGGAAGAGACCCAGTACTTC. It is translated as CASSLARDREETQYF.

The chain joins TRBV15 to TRBJ1-1; unclear D gene. Trimming shortened V by 3 bases and J by 6 bases, and 17 bases separated the two germline ends. CDR3 size: 15 residues. In germline, CDR1 is LNHNV, CDR2 YYDKDF (reference sequence). CDR3 nucleotides: TGTGCCACCAGCAGGGAAATCGGAGGGAGGGCTGAAGCTTTCTTT. Its protein is CATSREIGGRAEAFF. The full variable domain, completed using reference TRBV15 and TRBJ1-1, is DAMVIQNPRYQVTQFGKPVTLSCSQTLNHNVMYWYQQKSSQAPKLLFHYYDKDFNNEADTPDNFQSRRPNTSFCFLDIRSPGLGDTAMYLCATSREIGGRAEAFFGQGTRLTVV.

The gene calls are TRBV6-5 and TRBJ2-2; 14 bases map to TRBD2. CDR1 MNHEY and CDR2 SVGAGI come from the germline V gene. J gave up 7 bases and V 6 bases, and 1 base lay outside the gene matches. The CDR3 sequence is 14 residues long. This CDR3 is CASSGTSGGGELFF. The CDR3 coding sequence is TGTGCCAGCAGCGGGACTAGCGGGGGCGGGGAGCTGTTTTTT.

V is TRBV27 and J is TRBJ2-2, with D tentatively TRBD2 (6 bases). CDR3 length: 16 residues. The germline V gene has CDR1 MNHEY and CDR2 SMNVEV (reference sequence). Trimming pared 5 bases from V and 6 bases from J, leaving 19 bases between. CDR3 coding DNA: TGTGCCAGCAGTCCTTCAATGGGGGAGGCGCCCGGGGAGCTGTTTTTT. Translated, it gives CASSPSMGEAPGELFF.

The chain uses TRBV7-3 and TRBJ1-1; possible D gene TRBD1, 6 bases. Trimming cost V 5 bases and J 1 base, with 11 bases left between them. Germline V gene lookup returns CDR1 SGHTA and CDR2 FQGTGA. This CDR3 spans 14 amino acids. CDR3 nucleotides: TGTGCCAGCAGCCCGGGGGGCACGAACACTGAAGCTTTCTTT. Residues: CASSPGGTNTEAFF.

The rearrangement links TRBV25-1 to TRBJ2-7, with a tentative D call TRBD2 (6 bases). Germline V gene data show CDR1 as MGHDK and CDR2 as SYGVNS. The CDR3 loop spans 13 amino acids. Trimming took 10 bases from V and 4 from J, leaving 17 bases between them. The CDR3 bases are TGTGCCACCGAAGGGAGGACTCATTACGAGCAGTACTTC. Translating gives CATEGRTHYEQYF.

The chain couples TRBV7-8 to TRBJ2-1; D possibly corresponds to TRBD2 (6 bases). Germline V gene lookup returns CDR1 SGHVS and CDR2 FQNEAQ. This CDR3 comprises 14 residues. Trimming took 5 bases from V and 7 from J, leaving 15 bases between them. The CDR3 nucleotides are TGTGCCAGCAGCGCTTACCCGGGGGTGAATGAGCAGTTCTTC. This gives the protein CASSAYPGVNEQFF.

This rearrangement joins TRBV19 to TRBJ1-5; D uncertain. The CDR3 sequence is 13 residues long. Germline CDR1 LNHDA, CDR2 SQIVND (reference sequence). V gave up 5 bases and J gave up 4 bases, with 9 bases separating them. CDR3 in amino acids: CASSEFVNQPQHF. CDR3 nucleotides: TGTGCCAGTAGTGAGTTTGTTAATCAGCCCCAGCATTTT.

This clone appeared a single time. This chain links TRBV3-1 (or the pseudogene TRBV3-2) with TRBJ1-6, with D maybe TRBD1 (5 bases). The ends were cut back, 2 bases at V and 8 bases at J, with 13 bases in the middle. CDR1 LGHDT and CDR2 YNNKEL come from the germline V gene (reference sequence). The length of the CDR3 is 15 residues. Written as DNA, the CDR3 is TGTGCCAGCAGCCAACCGACCCGGGGGGATTCACCCCTCCACTTT. This gives the protein CASSQPTRGDSPLHF.

The chain joins TRBV4-1 to TRBJ1-6, with a tentative D call TRBD1 (5 bases). The V end lost 4 bases, the J end lost 5 bases, and 12 bases lay between the germline ends. CDR1 and CDR2 (germline): MGHRA, YSYEKL. The CDR3 runs 15 residues. This CDR3 is CASSRARGNNSPLHF. The CDR3 coding sequence is TGCGCCAGCAGCCGAGCACGGGGGAATAATTCACCCCTCCACTTT.